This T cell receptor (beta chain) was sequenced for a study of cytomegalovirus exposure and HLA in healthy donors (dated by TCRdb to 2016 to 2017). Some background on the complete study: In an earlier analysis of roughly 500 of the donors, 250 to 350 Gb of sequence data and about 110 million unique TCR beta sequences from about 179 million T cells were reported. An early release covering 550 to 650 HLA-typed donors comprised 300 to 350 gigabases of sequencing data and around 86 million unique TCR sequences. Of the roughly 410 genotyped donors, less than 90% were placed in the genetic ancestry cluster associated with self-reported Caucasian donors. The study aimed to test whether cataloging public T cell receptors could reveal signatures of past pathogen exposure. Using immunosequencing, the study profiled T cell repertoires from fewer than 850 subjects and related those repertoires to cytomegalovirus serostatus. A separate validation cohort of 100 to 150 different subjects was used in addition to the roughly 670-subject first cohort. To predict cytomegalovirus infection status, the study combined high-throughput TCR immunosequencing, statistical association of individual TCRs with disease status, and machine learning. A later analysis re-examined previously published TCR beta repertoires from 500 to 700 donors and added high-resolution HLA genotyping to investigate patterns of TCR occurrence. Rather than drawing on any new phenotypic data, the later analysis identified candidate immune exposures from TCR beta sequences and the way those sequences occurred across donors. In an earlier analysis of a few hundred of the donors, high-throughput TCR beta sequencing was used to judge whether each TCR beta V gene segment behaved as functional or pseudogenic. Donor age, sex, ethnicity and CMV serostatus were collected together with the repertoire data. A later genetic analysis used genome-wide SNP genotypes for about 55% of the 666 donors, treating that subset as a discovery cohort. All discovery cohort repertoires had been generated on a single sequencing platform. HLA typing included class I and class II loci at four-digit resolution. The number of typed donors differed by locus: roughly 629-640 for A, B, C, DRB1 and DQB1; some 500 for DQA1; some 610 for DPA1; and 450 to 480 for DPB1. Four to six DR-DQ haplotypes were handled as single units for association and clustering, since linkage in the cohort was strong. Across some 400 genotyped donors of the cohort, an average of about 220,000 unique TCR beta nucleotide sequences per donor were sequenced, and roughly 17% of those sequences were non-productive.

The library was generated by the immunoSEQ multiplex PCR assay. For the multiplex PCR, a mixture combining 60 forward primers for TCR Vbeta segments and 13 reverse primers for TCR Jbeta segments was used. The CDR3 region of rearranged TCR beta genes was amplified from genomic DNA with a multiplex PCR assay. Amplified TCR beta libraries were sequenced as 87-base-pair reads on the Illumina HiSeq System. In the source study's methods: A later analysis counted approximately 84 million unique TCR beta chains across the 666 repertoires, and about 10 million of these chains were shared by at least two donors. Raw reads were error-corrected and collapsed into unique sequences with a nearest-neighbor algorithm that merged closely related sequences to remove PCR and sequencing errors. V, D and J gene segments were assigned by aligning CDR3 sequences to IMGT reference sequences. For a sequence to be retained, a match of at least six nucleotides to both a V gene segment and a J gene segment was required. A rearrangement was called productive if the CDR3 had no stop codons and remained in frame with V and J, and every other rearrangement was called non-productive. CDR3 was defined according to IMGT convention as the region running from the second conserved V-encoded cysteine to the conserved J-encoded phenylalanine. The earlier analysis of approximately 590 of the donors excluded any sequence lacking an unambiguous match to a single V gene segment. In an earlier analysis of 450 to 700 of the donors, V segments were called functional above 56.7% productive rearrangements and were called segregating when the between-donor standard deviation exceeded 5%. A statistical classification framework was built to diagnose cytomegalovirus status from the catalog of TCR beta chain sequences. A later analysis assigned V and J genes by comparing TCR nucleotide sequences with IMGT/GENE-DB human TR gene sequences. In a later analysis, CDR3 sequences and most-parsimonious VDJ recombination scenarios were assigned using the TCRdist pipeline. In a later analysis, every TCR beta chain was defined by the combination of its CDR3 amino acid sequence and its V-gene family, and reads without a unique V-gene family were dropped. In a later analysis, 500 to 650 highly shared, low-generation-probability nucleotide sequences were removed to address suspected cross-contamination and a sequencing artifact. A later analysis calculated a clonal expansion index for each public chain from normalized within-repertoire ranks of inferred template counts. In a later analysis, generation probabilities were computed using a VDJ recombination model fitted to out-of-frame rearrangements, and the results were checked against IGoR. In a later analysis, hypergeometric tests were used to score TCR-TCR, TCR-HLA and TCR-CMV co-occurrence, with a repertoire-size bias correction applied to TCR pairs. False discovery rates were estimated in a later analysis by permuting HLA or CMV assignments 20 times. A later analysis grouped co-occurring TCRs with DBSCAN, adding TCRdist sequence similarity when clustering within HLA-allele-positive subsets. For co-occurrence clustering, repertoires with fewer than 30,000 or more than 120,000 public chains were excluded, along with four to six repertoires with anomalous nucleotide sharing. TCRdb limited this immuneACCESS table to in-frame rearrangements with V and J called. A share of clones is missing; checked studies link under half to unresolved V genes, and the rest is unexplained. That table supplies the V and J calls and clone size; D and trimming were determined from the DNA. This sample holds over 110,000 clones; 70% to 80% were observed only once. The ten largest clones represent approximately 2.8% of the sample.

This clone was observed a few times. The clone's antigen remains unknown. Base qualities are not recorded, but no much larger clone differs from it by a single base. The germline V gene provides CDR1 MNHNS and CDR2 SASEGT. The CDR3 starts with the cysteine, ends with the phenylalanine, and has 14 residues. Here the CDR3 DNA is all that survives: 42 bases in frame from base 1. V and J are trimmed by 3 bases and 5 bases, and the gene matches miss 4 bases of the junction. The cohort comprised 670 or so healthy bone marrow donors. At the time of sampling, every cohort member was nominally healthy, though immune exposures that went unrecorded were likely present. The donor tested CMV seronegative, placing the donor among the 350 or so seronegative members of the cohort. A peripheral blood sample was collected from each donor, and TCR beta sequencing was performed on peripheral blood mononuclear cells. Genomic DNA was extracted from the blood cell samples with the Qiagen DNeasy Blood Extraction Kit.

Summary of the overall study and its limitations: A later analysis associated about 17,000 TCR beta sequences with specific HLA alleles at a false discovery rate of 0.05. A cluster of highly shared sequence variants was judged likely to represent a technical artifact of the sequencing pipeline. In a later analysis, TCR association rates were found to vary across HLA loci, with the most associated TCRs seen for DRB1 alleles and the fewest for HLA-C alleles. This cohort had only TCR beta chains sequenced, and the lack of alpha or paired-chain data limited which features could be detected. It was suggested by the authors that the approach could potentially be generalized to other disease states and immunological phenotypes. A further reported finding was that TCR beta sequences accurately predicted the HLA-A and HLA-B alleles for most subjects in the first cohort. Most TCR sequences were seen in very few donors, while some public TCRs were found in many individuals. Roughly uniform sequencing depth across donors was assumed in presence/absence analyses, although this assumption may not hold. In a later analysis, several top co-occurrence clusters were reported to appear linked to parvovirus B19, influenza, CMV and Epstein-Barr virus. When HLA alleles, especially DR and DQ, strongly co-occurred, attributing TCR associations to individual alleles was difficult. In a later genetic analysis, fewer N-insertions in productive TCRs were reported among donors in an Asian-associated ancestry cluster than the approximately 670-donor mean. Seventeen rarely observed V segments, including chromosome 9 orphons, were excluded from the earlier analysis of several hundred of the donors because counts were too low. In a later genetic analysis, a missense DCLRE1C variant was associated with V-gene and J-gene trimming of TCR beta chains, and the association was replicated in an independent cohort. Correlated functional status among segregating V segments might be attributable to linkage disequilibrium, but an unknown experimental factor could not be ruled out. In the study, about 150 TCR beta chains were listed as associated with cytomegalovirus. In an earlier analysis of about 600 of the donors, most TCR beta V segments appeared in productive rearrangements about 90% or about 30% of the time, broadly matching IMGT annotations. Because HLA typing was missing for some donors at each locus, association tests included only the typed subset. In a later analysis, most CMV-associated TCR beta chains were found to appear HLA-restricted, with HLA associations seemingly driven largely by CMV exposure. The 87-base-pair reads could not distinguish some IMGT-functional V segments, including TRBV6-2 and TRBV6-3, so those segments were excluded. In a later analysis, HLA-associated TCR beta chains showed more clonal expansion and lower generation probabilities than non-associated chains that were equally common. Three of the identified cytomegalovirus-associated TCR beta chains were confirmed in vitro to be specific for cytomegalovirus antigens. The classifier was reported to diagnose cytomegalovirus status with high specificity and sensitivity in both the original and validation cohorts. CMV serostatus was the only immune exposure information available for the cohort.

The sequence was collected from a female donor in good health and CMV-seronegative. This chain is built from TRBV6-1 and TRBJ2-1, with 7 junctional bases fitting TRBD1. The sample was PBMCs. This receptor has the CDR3 CASSEGQLNNEQFF. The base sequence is TGTGCCAGCAGTGAGGGACAGCTAAACAATGAGCAGTTCTTC.